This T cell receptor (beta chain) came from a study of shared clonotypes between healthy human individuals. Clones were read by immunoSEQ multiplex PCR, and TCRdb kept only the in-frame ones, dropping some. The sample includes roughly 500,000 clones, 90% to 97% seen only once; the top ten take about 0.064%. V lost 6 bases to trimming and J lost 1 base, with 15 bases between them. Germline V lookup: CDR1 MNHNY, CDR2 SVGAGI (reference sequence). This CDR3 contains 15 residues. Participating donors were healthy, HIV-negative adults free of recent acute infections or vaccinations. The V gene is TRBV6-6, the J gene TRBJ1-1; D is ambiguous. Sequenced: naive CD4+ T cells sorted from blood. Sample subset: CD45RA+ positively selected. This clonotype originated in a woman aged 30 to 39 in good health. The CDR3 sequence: CASSRRVQKNTEAFF. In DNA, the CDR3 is TGTGCCAGCAGCCGGCGGGTTCAAAAGAACACTGAAGCTTTCTTT.